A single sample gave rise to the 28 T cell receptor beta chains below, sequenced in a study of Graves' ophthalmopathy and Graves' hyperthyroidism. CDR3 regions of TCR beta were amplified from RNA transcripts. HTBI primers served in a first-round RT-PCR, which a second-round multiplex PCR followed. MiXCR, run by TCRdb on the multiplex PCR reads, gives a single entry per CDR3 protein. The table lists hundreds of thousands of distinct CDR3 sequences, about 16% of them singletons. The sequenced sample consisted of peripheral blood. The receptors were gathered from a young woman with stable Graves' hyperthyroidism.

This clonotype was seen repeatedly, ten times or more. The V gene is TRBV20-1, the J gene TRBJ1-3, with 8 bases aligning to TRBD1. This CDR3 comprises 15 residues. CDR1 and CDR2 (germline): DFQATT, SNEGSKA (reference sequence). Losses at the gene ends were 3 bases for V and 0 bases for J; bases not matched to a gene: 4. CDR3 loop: CSARDRDDSGNTIYF. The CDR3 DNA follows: TGCAGTGCTAGGGACAGGGACGACTCTGGAAACACCATATATTTT.

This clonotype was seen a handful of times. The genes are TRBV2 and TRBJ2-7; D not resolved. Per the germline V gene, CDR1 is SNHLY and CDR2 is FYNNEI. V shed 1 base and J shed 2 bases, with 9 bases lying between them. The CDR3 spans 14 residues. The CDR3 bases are TGTGCCAGCAGTGAAGTTCAGTACACCTACGAGCAGTACTTC. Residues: CASSEVQYTYEQYF.

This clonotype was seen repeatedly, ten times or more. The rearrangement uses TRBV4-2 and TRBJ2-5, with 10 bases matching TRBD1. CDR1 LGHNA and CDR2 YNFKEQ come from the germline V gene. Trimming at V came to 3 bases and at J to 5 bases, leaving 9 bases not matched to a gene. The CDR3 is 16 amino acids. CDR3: CASSHLGQGLQETQYF. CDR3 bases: TGTGCCAGCAGCCACTTGGGACAGGGGTTGCAGGAGACCCAGTACTTC.

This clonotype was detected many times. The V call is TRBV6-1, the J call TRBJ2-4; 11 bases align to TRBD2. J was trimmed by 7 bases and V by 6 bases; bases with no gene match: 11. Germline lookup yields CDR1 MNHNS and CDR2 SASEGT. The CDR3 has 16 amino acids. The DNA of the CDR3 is TGTGCCAGCAGCGACCGACTAGCGGGGAAGGTGAACATTCAGTACTTC. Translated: CASSDRLAGKVNIQYF.

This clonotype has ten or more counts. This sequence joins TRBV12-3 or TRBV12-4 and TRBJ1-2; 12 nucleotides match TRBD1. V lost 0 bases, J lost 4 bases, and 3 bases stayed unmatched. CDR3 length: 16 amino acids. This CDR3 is CASSLAGTGGLYGYTF. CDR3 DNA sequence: TGTGCCAGCAGTTTAGCGGGGACAGGGGGCCTCTATGGCTACACCTTC.

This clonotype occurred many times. The CDR3 loop is CATSRGTENSPLHF. The CDR3 nucleotides read TGTGCCACCAGCAGGGGGACGGAGAATTCACCCCTCCACTTT. The chain employs TRBV15 and TRBJ1-6; D might be TRBD1 (5 bases). V was pared by 3 bases and J by 7 bases, with 10 bases between. The CDR3 contains 14 residues. Germline CDR1 LNHNV, CDR2 YYDKDF (reference sequence).

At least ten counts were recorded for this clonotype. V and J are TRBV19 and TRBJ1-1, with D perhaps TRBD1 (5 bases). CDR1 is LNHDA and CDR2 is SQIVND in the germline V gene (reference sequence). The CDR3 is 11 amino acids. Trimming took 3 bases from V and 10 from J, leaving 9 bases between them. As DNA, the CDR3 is TGTGCCAGTAGTATCCAGGGAGCAGCTTTCTTT. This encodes CASSIQGAAFF.

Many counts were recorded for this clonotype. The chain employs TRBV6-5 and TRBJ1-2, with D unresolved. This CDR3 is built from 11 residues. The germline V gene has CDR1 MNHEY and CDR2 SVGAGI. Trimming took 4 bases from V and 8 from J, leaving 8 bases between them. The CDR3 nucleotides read TGTGCCAGCAGTTTCGGGCGCGGCTACACCTTC. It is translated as CASSFGRGYTF.

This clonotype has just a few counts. The CDR3 nucleotides read TGTGCCAGCAGCTTTTTCCCCACGGGGACAAATTCACCCCTCCACTTT. Amino acids: CASSFFPTGTNSPLHF. This sequence joins TRBV7-9 and TRBJ1-6; a weak D match, TRBD1 (6 bases). There are 16 residues in the CDR3. V was clipped by 3 bases and J by 7 bases, with 16 bases between them. The germline V gene has CDR1 SEHNR and CDR2 FQNEAQ (reference sequence). Complete variable domain (other parts from reference TRBV7-9 and TRBJ1-6): DTGVSQNPRHKITKRGQNVTFRCDPISEHNRLYWYRQTLGQGPEFLTYFQNEAQLEKSRLLSDRFSAERPKGSFSTLEIQRTEQGDSAMYLCASSFFPTGTNSPLHFGNGTRLTVT.

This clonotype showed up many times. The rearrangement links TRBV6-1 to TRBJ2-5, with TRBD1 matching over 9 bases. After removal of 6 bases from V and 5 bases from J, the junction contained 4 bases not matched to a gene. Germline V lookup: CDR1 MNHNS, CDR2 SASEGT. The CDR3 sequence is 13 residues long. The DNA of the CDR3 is TGTGCCAGCAGAGACAGGGGGGTGGAGACCCAGTACTTC. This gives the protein CASRDRGVETQYF.

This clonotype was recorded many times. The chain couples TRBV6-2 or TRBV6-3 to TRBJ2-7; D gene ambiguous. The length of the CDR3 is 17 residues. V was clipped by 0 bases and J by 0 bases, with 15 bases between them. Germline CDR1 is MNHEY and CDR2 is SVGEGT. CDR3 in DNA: TGTGCCAGCAGTTACTCTAGGTCTGGCAGTTACTCCTACGAGCAGTACTTC. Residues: CASSYSRSGSYSYEQYF.

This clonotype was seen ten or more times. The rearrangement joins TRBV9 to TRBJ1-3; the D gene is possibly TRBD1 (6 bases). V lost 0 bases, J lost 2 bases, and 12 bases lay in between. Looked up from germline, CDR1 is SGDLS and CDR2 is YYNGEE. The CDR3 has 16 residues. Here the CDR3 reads CASSVVGGTTGNTIYF. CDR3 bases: TGTGCCAGCAGCGTAGTAGGGGGTACGACTGGAAACACCATATATTTT.

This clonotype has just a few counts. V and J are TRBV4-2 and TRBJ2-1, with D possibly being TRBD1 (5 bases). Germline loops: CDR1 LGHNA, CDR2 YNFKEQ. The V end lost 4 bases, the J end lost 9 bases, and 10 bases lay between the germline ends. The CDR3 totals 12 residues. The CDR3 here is CASSRRRVEQFF. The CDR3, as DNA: TGTGCCAGCAGCCGCCGCAGGGTTGAGCAGTTCTTC.

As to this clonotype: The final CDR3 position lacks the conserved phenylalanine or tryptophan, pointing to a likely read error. CDR3 nucleotides: TGTGCCAGCAGGACACGGGGAGACACTGAAGCTTTCGTT. Protein product: CASRTRGDTEAFV. The J gene is TRBJ1-1, the V gene TRBV12-3 or TRBV12-4, with D uncertain. The CDR3 extends over 13 amino acids. V gave up 6 bases and J gave up 3 bases, with 11 bases separating them.

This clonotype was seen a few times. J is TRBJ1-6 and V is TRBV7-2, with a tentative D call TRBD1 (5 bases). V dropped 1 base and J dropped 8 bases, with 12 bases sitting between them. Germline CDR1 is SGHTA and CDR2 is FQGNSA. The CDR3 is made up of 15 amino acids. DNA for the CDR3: TGTGCCAGCAGCTTAGTTTGGACATCTGATTCACCCCTCCACTTT. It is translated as CASSLVWTSDSPLHF. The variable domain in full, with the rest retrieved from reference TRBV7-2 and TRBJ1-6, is GAGVSQSPSNKVTEKGKDVELRCDPISGHTALYWYRQSLGQGLEFLIYFQGNSAPDKSGLPSDRFSAERTGGSVSTLTIQRTQQEDSAVYLCASSLVWTSDSPLHFGNGTRLTVT.

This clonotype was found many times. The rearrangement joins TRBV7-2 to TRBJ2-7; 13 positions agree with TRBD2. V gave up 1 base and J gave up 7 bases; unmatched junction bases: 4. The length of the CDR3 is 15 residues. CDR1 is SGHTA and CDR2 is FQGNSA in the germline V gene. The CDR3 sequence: CASSLVTSGGDEQYF. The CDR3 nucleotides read TGTGCCAGCAGCTTAGTCACTAGCGGGGGGGATGAGCAGTACTTC.

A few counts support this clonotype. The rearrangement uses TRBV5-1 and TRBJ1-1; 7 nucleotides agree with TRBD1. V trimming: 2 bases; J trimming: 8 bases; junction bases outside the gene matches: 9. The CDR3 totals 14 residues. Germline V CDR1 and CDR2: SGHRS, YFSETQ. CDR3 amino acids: CASSFRGGGYEAFF. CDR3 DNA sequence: TGCGCCAGCAGCTTCCGGGGAGGGGGCTACGAAGCTTTCTTT.

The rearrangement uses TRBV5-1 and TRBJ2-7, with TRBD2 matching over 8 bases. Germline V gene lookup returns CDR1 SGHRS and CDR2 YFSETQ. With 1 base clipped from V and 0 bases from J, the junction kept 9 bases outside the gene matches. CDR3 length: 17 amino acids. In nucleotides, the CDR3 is TGCGCCAGCAGCTTGCAGAGCGGGGGCCGCTCCTCCTACGAGCAGTACTTC. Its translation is CASSLQSGGRSSYEQYF.

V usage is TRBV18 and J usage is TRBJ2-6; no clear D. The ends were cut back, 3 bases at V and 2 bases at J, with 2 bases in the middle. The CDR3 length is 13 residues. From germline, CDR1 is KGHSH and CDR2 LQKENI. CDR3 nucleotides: TGTGCCAGCTCACCGGCTGGGGCCAACGTCCTGACTTTC. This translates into CASSPAGANVLTF.

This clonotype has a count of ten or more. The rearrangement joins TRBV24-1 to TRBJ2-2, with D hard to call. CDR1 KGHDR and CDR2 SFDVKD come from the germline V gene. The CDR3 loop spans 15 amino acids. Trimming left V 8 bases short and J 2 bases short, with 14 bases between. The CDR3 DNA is TGTGCCACCACTTCCGGTCAGACAAACACCGGGGAGCTGTTTTTT. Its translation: CATTSGQTNTGELFF.

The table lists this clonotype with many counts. DNA for the CDR3: TGTGCCAGCAGCTCGCGGAGGGCAGTTCTGGGGGAGACCCAGTACTTC. This translates into CASSSRRAVLGETQYF. The V call is TRBV13, the J call TRBJ2-5, with a tentative D call TRBD2 (6 bases). From germline, CDR1 is PRHDT and CDR2 FYEKMQ (reference sequence). There are 16 residues in the CDR3. V gave up 4 bases and J gave up 5 bases, with 20 bases separating them.

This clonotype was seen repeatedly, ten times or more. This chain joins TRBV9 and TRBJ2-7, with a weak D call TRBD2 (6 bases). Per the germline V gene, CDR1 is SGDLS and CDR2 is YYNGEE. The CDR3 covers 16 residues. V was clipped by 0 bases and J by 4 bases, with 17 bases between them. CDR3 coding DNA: TGTGCCAGCAGCGTAGGGTGGGGGGAAGGTGGATACGAGCAGTACTTC. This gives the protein CASSVGWGEGGYEQYF.

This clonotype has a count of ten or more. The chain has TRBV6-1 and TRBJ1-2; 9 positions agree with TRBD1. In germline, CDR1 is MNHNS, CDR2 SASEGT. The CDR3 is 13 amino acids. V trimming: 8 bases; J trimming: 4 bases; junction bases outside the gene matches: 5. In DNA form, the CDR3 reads TGTGCCAGCGCGGGACAGGGAGGCTATGGCTACACCTTC. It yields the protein CASAGQGGYGYTF.

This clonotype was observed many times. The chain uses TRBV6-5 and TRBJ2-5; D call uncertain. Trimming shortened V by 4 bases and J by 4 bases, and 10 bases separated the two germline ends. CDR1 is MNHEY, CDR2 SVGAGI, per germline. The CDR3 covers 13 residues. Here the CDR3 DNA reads TGTGCCAGCAGTTTTAATCATGGAGAGACCCAGTACTTC. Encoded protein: CASSFNHGETQYF.

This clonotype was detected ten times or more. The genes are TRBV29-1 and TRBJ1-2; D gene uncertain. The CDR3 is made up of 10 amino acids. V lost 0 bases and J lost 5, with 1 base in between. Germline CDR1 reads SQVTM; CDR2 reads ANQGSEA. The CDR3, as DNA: TGCAGCGTTGAAGAGTATGGCTACACCTTC. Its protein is CSVEEYGYTF.

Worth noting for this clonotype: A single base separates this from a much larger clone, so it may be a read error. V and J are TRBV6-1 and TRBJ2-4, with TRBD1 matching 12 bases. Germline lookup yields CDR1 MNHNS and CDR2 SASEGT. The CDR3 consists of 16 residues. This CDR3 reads CAILGTGGLAKNIKYF. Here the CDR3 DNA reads TGTGCCATACTCGGGACAGGGGGCCTAGCCAAAAACATTAAGTACTTC.

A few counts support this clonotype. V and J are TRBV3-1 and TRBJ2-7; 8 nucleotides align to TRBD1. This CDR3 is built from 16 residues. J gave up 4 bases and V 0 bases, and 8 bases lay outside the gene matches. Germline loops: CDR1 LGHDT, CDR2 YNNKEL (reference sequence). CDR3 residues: CASSQDLPGQVYEQYF. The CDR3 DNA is TGTGCCAGCAGCCAAGATCTCCCGGGACAGGTATACGAGCAGTACTTC.

The chain's CDR3 is CASSPGLAGLYEQYF. As DNA, the CDR3 is TGTGCCAGCAGTCCTGGACTAGCGGGGCTCTACGAGCAGTACTTC. The chain is built from TRBV6-2 or TRBV6-3 and TRBJ2-7; 12 bases align to TRBD2. CDR1 is MNHEY, CDR2 SVGEGT, per germline. After removal of 5 bases from V and 3 bases from J, the junction contained 5 bases not matched to a gene. The CDR3 consists of 15 residues.